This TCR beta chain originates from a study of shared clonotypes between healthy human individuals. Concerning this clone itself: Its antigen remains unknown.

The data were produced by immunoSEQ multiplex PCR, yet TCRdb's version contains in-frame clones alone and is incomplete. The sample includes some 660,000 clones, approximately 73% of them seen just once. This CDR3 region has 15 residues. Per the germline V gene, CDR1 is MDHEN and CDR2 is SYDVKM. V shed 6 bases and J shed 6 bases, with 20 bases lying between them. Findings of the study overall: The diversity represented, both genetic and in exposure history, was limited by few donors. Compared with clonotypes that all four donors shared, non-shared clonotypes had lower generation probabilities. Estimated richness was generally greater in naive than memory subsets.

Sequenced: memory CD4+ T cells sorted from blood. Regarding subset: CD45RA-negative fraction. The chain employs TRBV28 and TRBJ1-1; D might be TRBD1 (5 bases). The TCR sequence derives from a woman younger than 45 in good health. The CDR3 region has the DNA TGTGCCAGCAGCGCACCGGGACCCCGGGGAGCTGAAGCTTTCTTT. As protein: CASSAPGPRGAEAFF. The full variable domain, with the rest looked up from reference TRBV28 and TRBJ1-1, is DVKVTQSSRYLVKRTGEKVFLECVQDMDHENMFWYRQDPGLGLRLIYFSYDVKMKEKGDIPEGYSVSREKKERFSLILESASTNQTSMYLCASSAPGPRGAEAFFGQGTRLTVV.